This TCR beta chain was recovered during a study of T cell responses to AZD1222 COVID-19 vaccine. The protocol was immunoSEQ multiplex PCR, while the TCRdb copy is restricted to in-frame clones and leaves out a portion. In the table there are around 160,000 clones, 90% to 95% of which are singletons. By proportion, this clone is medium-sized. The sample in question was peripheral blood, obtained on day 0 of AZD1222 vaccination. The TCR was taken from an adult in good health.

The CDR3 reads CASSQGEGAGNTIYF. CDR3 nucleotides: TGTGCCAGCAGCCAAGGAGAGGGAGCTGGAAACACCATATATTTT. The rearrangement joins TRBV4-2 to TRBJ1-3; D call uncertain. This CDR3 is built from 15 residues. V shed 1 base and J shed 2 bases, with 9 bases lying between them. Germline V gene sequence: CDR1 LGHNA, CDR2 YNFKEQ.